Described below is a single T cell receptor beta chain sequence and its context. One junction end does not reproduce the germline sequence, and a read error may be involved. The entry originates in a study of blood T cell repertoires in COVID-19. Study context: Samples of COVID-19 (acute and convalescent) were obtained from the United States, Italy and Spain.

Original processing methods: From reference gene primer amplification, estimates of nucleated cell counts were derived. The repertoire was sequenced with immunoSEQ multiplex PCR; TCRdb's copy has only in-frame clones and lacks some. That table supplies the V and J calls and clone size; D and trimming were determined from the DNA. The table records almost 500,000 clones, 70% to 90% of them present only once. Participants were aged roughly 18 to 90 years, lived in under 25 US areas, and enrolled virtually. Cohort 3 donors counted as recovered after two negative PCRs, clearance, or resolved symptoms. CDR3 length: 15 amino acids. The germline gives CDR1 MNHEY, CDR2 SVGAGI.

The clonotype comes from a woman in her fifties or sixties who had recovered from COVID-19. The sample was PBMCs or T cells enriched from blood (not recorded which). The V and J genes are TRBV6-5 and TRBJ1-6, with TRBD1 matching over 9 bases. The chain's CDR3 is CASRYFGTGHSPLHF. Written as DNA, the CDR3 is TGTGCCAGCAGGTACTTCGGGACAGGGCATTCACCCCTCCACTTT.